This entry lists 15 T cell receptor beta chains sequenced from one sample in a study of blood T cell repertoires in COVID-19. The table came from immunoSEQ multiplex PCR; TCRdb's copy has only in-frame clones and leaves some out. The top ten clones hold roughly 2.9% of a sample with 300,000 to 400,000 clones, almost 90% of them seen once. Material for sequencing was peripheral blood. The receptors derive from a woman aged 25 to 39 with COVID-19, enrolled during active disease.

The chain recombines TRBV5-4 with TRBJ1-1; D is unresolved. The CDR3 runs 13 residues. Between the trimmed V and J ends, which lost 0 bases and 2 bases, there was a span of 5 bases. Germline assignment: CDR1 SGHNT and CDR2 YYREEE (reference sequence). CDR3 bases: TGTGCCAGCAGCTTGGGTATAAACACTGAAGCTTTCTTT. Protein: CASSLGINTEAFF.

This clone was seen just once. CDR3 loop: CATSPTGTSNQPQHF. CDR3 in DNA: TGTGCCACCAGCCCGACAGGGACTAGCAATCAGCCCCAGCATTTT. The chain uses TRBV24-1 and TRBJ1-5; 7 nucleotides match TRBD1. J was trimmed by 0 bases and V by 7 bases; bases with no gene match: 5. CDR1 and CDR2 (germline): KGHDR, SFDVKD. The CDR3 spans 15 residues.

The rearrangement uses TRBV6-5 and TRBJ2-7; D gene unclear. Trimming cost V 10 bases and J 2 bases, with 12 bases left between them. Germline loops: CDR1 MNHEY, CDR2 SVGAGI. CDR3 length: 12 residues. This CDR3 is CATRRGTYEQYF. The CDR3 DNA reads TGTGCCACCCGGAGAGGAACCTACGAGCAGTACTTC.

This rearrangement joins TRBV6-5 to TRBJ1-2; 10 bases align to TRBD1. V was clipped by 8 bases and J by 3 bases; unmatched bases: 6. Germline CDR1 is MNHEY and CDR2 is SVGAGI. The CDR3 extends over 14 amino acids. As DNA, the CDR3 is TGTGCCAGCTTATCCGGGACAGGGGACTATGGCTACACCTTC. It is translated as CASLSGTGDYGYTF.

This clone was counted a few times. In DNA form, the CDR3 reads TGTGCCAGCAGTTTATGGGACAGGGTAGCTGGAAACACCATATATTTT. Residues: CASSLWDRVAGNTIYF. V is TRBV28 and J is TRBJ1-3; 8 bases fit TRBD1. Per the germline V gene, CDR1 is MDHEN and CDR2 is SYDVKM. This CDR3 spans 16 amino acids. Unmatched junction bases numbered 3, after V lost 0 bases and J lost 2 bases.

The V call is TRBV6-1, the J call TRBJ1-6; no firm D call. Germline CDR1 is MNHNS and CDR2 is SASEGT. Trimming pared 3 bases from V and 8 bases from J, leaving 14 bases between. The CDR3 is 15 residues long. Here the CDR3 DNA reads TGTGCCAGCAGTGAGTACGGGGTGAGGGATTCACCCCTCCACTTT. Amino acids: CASSEYGVRDSPLHF.

The rearrangement links TRBV5-6 to TRBJ1-2; D might be TRBD1 (5 bases). The germline V and J ends were trimmed by 0 bases and 4 bases, with 10 bases remaining between them. The CDR3 has 14 residues. Per the germline V gene, CDR1 is SGHDT and CDR2 is YYEEEE. Here the CDR3 reads CASSLGRGSYGYTF. CDR3 DNA sequence: TGTGCCAGCAGCTTGGGGCGGGGGAGCTATGGCTACACCTTC.

The chain recombines TRBV25-1 with TRBJ2-6; 10 nucleotides match TRBD1. Germline V gene sequence: CDR1 MGHDK, CDR2 SYGVNS. The CDR3 is made up of 17 amino acids. V dropped 5 bases and J dropped 2; count of bases not matched to a gene: 6. The CDR3 reads CASSSTGTGAGANVLTF. CDR3 coding DNA: TGTGCCAGCAGTTCAACGGGGACAGGGGCTGGGGCCAACGTCCTGACTTTC.

The chain joins TRBV7-8 to TRBJ2-5, with D possibly matching TRBD2 (6 bases). The CDR3 runs to 17 residues. The germline CDR1 and CDR2 sequences are SGHVS and FQNEAQ. V shed 2 bases and J shed 5 bases, with 21 bases lying between them. The CDR3 DNA follows: TGTGCCAGCAGCTTATATATTGGGAGGTCTAGCAGGGAGACCCAGTACTTC. This translates into CASSLYIGRSSRETQYF.

The chain recombines TRBV7-9 with TRBJ2-7; unclear D gene. V lost 2 bases and J lost 0, with 8 bases in between. The V gene's germline CDR1 is SEHNR and CDR2 FQNEAQ (reference sequence). This CDR3 has 14 residues. DNA of the CDR3: TGTGCCAGCAGCTTATTAGCTACCTCCTACGAGCAGTACTTC. It specifies CASSLLATSYEQYF.

This clone was recorded only once. This chain connects TRBV18 to TRBJ2-2; D gene unclear. Between the trimmed V and J ends, which lost 3 bases and 4 bases, there was a span of 9 bases. The CDR3 length is 14 residues. Germline V gene sequence: CDR1 KGHSH, CDR2 LQKENI. CDR3 protein: CASSPKTSTGELFF. As DNA, the CDR3 is TGTGCCAGCTCACCCAAGACAAGCACCGGGGAGCTGTTTTTT. Full variable domain (outside the CDR3, taken from reference TRBV18 and TRBJ2-2): NAGVMQNPRHLVRRRGQEARLRCSPMKGHSHVYWYRQLPEEGLKFMVYLQKENIIDESGMPKERFSAEFPKEGPSILRIQQVVRGDSAAYFCASSPKTSTGELFFGEGSRLTVL.

The rearrangement uses TRBV10-3 and TRBJ1-5; TRBD1 might be the D (5 bases). The CDR3 has 14 residues. The germline V gene encodes CDR1 ENHRY and CDR2 SYGVKD. V shed 3 bases and J shed 0 bases, with 6 bases lying between them. CDR3 in DNA: TGTGCCATCAGTGACAGGGATAGCAATCAGCCCCAGCATTTT. Residues: CAISDRDSNQPQHF.

The rearrangement uses TRBV12-3 or TRBV12-4 and TRBJ1-1; 7 bases are a match to TRBD1. Losses at the gene ends were 7 bases for V and 14 bases for J; bases not matched to a gene: 10. CDR3 size: 11 residues. For the CDR3, the DNA is TGTGCCAGCAACCTTCTGGACAGGACCTTCTTT. Its protein product is CASNLLDRTFF.

This clone was seen a handful of times. This chain connects TRBV29-1 to TRBJ2-5; possibly TRBD2 for D (6 bases). Germline-derived CDR1 and CDR2 are SQVTM and ANQGSEA. V lost 7 bases, J lost 4 bases, and 13 bases lay in between. This CDR3 region has 12 residues. CDR3 amino acids: CSGTTSRETQYF. The CDR3 DNA follows: TGCAGCGGGACTACCTCCCGAGAGACCCAGTACTTC.

The chain combines TRBV27 with TRBJ1-2; TRBD1 agrees at 7 bases. The CDR3 runs to 13 residues. Germline V CDR1 and CDR2: MNHEY, SMNVEV (reference sequence). The V segment lost 6 bases and the J segment 0 bases; nucleotides outside the gene matches: 1. The CDR3 nucleotides read TGTGCCAGCAGACAGGGGTCTAACTATGGCTACACCTTC. Its translation is CASRQGSNYGYTF.